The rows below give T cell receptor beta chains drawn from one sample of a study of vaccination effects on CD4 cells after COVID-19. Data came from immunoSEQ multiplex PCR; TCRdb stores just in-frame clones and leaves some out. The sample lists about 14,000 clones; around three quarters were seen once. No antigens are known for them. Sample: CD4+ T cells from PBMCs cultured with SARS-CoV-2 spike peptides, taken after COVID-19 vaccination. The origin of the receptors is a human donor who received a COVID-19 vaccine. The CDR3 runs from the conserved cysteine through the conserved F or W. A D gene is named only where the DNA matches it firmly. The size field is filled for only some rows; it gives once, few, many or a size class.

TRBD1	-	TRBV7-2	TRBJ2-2	TGTGCCAGCAGCCGTAAGACAGGGGGCGACACCGGGGAGCTGTTTTTT	CASSRKTGGDTGELFF
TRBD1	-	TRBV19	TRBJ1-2	TGTGCCAGTAGACAGGACAGGGGGATCACCTTC	CASRQDRGITF
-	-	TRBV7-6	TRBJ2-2	TGTGCCAGCAGCTTAGAGGGAGGTCTGAACACCGGGGAGCTGTTTTTT	CASSLEGGLNTGELFF
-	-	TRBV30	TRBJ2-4	TGTGCCTGGAGTTTGGGACTAGCCAAAAACATTCAGTACTTC	CAWSLGLAKNIQYF
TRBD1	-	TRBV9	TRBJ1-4	TGTGCCAGCAGCCCCCGACAGGGGACTAATGAAAAACTGTTTTTT	CASSPRQGTNEKLFF
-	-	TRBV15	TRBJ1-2	TGTGCCACCAGCAGAGACTCCGACAGCTTCCCTAACTATGGCTACACCTTC	CATSRDSDSFPNYGYTF
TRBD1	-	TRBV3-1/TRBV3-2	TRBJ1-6	TGTGCCTCCCGGCAGGGGGACCCCAATTCACCCCTCCACTTT	CASRQGDPNSPLHF
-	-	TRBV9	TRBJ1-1	TGTGCCAGCAGCCCTCAGCTAGGTGACACTGAAGCTTTCTTT	CASSPQLGDTEAFF
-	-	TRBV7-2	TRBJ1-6	TGTGCCAGCCGGGGCTTAGGGAATTCACCCCTCCACTTT	CASRGLGNSPLHF
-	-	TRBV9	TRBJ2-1	TGTGCCAGCAGCGTAGCGGACAATGAGCAGTTCTTC	CASSVADNEQFF
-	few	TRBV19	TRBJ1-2	TGTGCCAGTAGTAGGGGCTCTGGCTACACCTTC	CASSRGSGYTF
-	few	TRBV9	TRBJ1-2	TGTGCCAGCAGCGTGGTACAGGGAGGTGGCTACACCTTC	CASSVVQGGGYTF
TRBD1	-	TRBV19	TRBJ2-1	TGTGCCAGTAGTATTAGGACAGGGGGCTATTGGGGAGCGGGCAATGAGCAGTTCTTC	CASSIRTGGYWGAGNEQFF
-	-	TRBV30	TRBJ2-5	TGTGCCTGGAGTGTAGTAGTAGGGGAGACCCAGTACTTC	CAWSVVVGETQYF
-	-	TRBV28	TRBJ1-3	TGTGCCAGCTCCCCTAACAGTGTTCCTGGAAACACCATATATTTT	CASSPNSVPGNTIYF
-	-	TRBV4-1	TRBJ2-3	TGCGCCAGCAGCCAAGTGGACTTAGGCTGGGCAGATACGCAGTATTTT	CASSQVDLGWADTQYF
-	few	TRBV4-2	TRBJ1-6	TGTGCCAGCAGCCCCGAAGTGCGTTCACCCCTCCACTTT	CASSPEVRSPLHF
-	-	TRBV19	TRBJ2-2	TGTGCCAGTATTTGCGGGGAGCTGTTTTTT	CASICGELFF
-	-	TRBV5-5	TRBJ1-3	TGTGCCAGCAGCCTACAAGGCTGGGCAGGGGGAAACACCATATATTTT	CASSLQGWAGGNTIYF
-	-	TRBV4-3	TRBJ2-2	TGCGCCAGCAGCCCCAGAGGCGTGGGTTACACCGGGGAGCTGTTTTTT	CASSPRGVGYTGELFF
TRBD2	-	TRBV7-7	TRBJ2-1	TGTGCTAGCAGCTTATCCCCCAGACTAGCGGGCCACAATGAGCAGTTCTTC	CASSLSPRLAGHNEQFF
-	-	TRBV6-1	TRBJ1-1	TGTGCCAGCAGTGAACTGGGGGGTGCGGCCATGAACACTGAAGCTTTCTTT	CASSELGGAAMNTEAFF
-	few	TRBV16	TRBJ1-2	TGTGCCAGCAGCGACCACAGGTTTGCTAATGGCTACACCTTC	CASSDHRFANGYTF
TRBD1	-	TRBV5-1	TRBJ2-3	TGCGCCAGCAGCTTGGAGGGACAGGGGACAGATACGCAGTATTTT	CASSLEGQGTDTQYF
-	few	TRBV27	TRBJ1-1	TGTGCCAGCAGGGAGGGAACTGAAGCTTTCTTT	CASREGTEAFF
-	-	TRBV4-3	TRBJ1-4	TGCGCCAGCAGCCAAGATAGCAGCGGAAGGAAACTGTTTTTT	CASSQDSSGRKLFF
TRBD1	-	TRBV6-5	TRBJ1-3	TGTGCCAGCAGCCGGACAGGGACTGGAAACACCATATATTTT	CASSRTGTGNTIYF
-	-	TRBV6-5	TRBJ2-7	TGTGCCAGCACCCCGGTCCGGGAGCGCTCCTACGAGCAGTACTTC	CASTPVRERSYEQYF
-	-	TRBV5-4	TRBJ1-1	TGTGCCAGCAGCTTGAGAGAAAAGACTGAAGCTTTCTTT	CASSLREKTEAFF
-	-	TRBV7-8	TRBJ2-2	TGTGCCAGCAGCTTAGGGGTTCCGGCAGGGGCGAACACCGGGGAGCTGTTTTTT	CASSLGVPAGANTGELFF
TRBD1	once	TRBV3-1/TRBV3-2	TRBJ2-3	TGTGCCAGCAGTCGGGGGACAGGGGACGCAGATACGCAGTATTTT	CASSRGTGDADTQYF
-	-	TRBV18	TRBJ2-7	TGTGCCAGCTCAGCTAGAAAAAACTACGAGCAGTACTTC	CASSARKNYEQYF
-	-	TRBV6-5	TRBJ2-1	TGTGCCTGCCGACCGGGATCGCAAACCAATGAGCAGTTCTTC	CACRPGSQTNEQFF
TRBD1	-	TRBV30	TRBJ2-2	TGTGCCTGGAGGGCACAAACAGGGGGCCACGGGGAGCTGTTTTTT	CAWRAQTGGHGELFF
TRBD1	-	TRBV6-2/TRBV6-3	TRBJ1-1	TGTGCCAGCAGTTTAGGGACAGGGGCTTGGGAAGCTTTCTTT	CASSLGTGAWEAFF
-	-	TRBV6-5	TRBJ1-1	TGTGCCAGCAGTTACTCGAGGGGCTGGGGCACTGAAGCTTTCTTT	CASSYSRGWGTEAFF
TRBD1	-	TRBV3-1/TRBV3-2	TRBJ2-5	TGTGCCAGCAGCAGCTTTGACAGGGGTGAGACCCAGTACTTC	CASSSFDRGETQYF
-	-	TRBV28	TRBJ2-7	TGTGCCAGCGCCAGGCTGCCTTACGAGCAGTACTTC	CASARLPYEQYF
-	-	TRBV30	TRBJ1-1	TGTGCCTTAAACTTGGGCAGGGCGAACACTGAAGCTTTCTTT	CALNLGRANTEAFF
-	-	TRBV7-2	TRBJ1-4	TGTGCCAGCAGCTTAGAGTACCCCTGGGCAACTAATGAAAAACTGTTTTTT	CASSLEYPWATNEKLFF
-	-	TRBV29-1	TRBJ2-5	TGCAGCGTTGGGGCCAGGGTGACAGAGACCCAGTACTTC	CSVGARVTETQYF
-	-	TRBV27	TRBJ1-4	TGTGCCAGCAGTTTGAGTTGGGGGTTACCTGAAAAACTGTTTTTT	CASSLSWGLPEKLFF
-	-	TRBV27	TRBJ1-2	TGTGCCAGCGCTGGGACGGTCAACTATGGCTACACCTTC	CASAGTVNYGYTF
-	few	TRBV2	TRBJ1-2	TGTGCCAGCAGTGTTCCGGACACTAGGCCACCGGGGTACACCTTC	CASSVPDTRPPGYTF
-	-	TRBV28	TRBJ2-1	TGTGCCAGCATAGTCACCCGGGACGCCACTTCCTACAATGAGCAGTTCTTC	CASIVTRDATSYNEQFF
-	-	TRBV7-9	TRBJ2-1	TGTGCCAGCAGCTTCAGGGCCCTATCCTCGTACAATGAGCAGTTCTTC	CASSFRALSSYNEQFF
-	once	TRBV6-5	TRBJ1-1	TGTGCCAGCCGCGGGGGAGCCATGAACACTGAAGCTTTCTTT	CASRGGAMNTEAFF
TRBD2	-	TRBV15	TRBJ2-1	TGTGCCACCAGCAGCCAACTAGCGGGGGACTCCTACAATGAGCAGTTCTTC	CATSSQLAGDSYNEQFF
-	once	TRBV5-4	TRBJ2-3	TGTGCCAGCAGCTTAAAGACTGGTACAGATACGCAGTATTTT	CASSLKTGTDTQYF
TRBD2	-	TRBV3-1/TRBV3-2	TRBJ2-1	TGTGCCAGCAGCCAAGATGGGCGGGGGGACTACAATGAGCAGTTCTTC	CASSQDGRGDYNEQFF
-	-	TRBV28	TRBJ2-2	TGTGCCAGCAGTTTCTTAAGCGGGTTCGGGGAGCTGTTTTTT	CASSFLSGFGELFF
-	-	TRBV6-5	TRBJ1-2	TGTGCCAGCAGATATGAGCCCCGGCGGAGCGATGGCTACACCTTC	CASRYEPRRSDGYTF
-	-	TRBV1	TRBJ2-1	TGCACCAGCAGCCGCAAAGGGAGCCCGGCTTACAATGATGAGCAGTTCTTC	CTSSRKGSPAYNDEQFF
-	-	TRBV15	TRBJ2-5	TGTGCCACCAGCAGAGATCCGGGGACCCAGTACTTC	CATSRDPGTQYF